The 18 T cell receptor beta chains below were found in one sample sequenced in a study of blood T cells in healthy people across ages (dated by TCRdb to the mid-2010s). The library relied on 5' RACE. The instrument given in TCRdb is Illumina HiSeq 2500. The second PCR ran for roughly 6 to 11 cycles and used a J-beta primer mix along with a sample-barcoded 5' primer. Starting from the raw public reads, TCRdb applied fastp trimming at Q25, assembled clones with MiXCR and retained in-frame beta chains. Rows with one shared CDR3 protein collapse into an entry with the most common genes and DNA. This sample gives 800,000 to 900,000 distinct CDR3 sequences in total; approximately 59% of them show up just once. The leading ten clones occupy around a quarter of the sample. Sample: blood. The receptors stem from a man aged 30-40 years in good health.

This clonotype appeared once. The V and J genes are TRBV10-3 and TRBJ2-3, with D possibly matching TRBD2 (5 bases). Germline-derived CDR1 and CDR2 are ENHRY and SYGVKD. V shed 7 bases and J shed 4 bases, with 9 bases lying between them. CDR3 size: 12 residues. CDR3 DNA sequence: TGTGCCATCAAAGCGGAGGCAGATACGCAGTATTTT. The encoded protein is CAIKAEADTQYF.

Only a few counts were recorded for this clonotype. CDR3 protein: CSATGDGPGEQYF. CDR3 nucleotide sequence: TGCAGTGCTACGGGGGACGGGCCTGGGGAGCAGTACTTC. This chain joins TRBV20-1 and TRBJ2-7, with D perhaps TRBD2 (6 bases). The CDR3 contains 13 residues. Germline V CDR1 and CDR2: DFQATT, SNEGSKA (reference sequence). V dropped 4 bases and J dropped 7 bases, with 17 bases sitting between them.

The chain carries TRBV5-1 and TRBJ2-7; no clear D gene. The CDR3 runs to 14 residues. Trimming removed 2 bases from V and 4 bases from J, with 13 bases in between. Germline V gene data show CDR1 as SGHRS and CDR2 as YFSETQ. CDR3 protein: CASSLGTRLYEQYF. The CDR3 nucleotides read TGCGCCAGCAGCTTAGGTACTCGGCTTTACGAGCAGTACTTC.

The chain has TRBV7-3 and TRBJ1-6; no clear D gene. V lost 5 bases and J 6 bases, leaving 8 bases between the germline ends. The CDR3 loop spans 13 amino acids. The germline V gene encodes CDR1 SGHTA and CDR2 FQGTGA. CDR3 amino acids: CASSQDRNSPLHF. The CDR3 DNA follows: TGTGCCAGCAGCCAGGACCGTAATTCACCCCTCCACTTT.

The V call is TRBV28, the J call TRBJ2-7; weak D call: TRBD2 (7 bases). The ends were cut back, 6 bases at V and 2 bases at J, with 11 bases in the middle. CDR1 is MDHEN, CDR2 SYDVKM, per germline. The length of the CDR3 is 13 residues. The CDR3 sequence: CASRGGGPYEQYF. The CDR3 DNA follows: TGTGCCAGCAGGGGAGGGGGGCCCTACGAGCAGTACTTC.

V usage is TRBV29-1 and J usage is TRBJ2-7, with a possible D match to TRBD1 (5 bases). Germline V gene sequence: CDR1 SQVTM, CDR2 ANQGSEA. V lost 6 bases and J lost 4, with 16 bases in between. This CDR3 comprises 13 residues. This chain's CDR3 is CSVDRQKRYEQYF. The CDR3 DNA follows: TGCAGCGTCGACCGACAGAAAAGGTACGAGCAGTACTTC.

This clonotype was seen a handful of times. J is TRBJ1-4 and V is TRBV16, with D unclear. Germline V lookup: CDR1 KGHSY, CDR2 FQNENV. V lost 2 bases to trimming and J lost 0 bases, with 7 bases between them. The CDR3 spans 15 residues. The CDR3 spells CASSQGSTTNEKLFF. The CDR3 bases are TGTGCCAGCAGCCAAGGGAGCACAACTAATGAAAAACTGTTTTTT.

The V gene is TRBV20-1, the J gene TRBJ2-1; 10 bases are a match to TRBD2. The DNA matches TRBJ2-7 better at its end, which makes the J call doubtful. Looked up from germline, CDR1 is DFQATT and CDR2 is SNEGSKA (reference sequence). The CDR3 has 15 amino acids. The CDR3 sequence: CSAVAGGSSYNEQYF. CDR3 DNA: TGCAGTGCGGTAGCGGGGGGCAGCTCCTACAATGAGCAGTACTTC.

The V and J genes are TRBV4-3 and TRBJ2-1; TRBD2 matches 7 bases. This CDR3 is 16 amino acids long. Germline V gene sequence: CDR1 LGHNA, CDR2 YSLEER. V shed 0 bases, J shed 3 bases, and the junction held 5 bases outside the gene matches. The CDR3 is CASSQDLAGVYNEQFF. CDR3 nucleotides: TGCGCCAGCAGCCAAGATCTGGCGGGGGTCTACAATGAGCAGTTCTTC.

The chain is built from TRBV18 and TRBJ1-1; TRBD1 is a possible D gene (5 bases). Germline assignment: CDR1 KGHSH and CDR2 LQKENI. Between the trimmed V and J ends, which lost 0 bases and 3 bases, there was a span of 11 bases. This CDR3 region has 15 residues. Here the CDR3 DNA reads TGTGCCAGCTCACCACCGACCGGGGCCGACACTGAAGCTTTCTTT. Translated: CASSPPTGADTEAFF. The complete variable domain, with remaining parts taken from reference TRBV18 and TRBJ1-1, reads NAGVMQNPRHLVRRRGQEARLRCSPMKGHSHVYWYRQLPEEGLKFMVYLQKENIIDESGMPKERFSAEFPKEGPSILRIQQVVRGDSAAYFCASSPPTGADTEAFFGQGTRLTVV.

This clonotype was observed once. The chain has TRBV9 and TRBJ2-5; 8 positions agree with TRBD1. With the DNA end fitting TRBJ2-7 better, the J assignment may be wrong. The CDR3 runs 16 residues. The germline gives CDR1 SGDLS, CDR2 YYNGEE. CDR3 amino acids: CASSVEEGQGKDEQYF. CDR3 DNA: TGTGCCAGCAGCGTAGAGGAAGGACAGGGAAAGGACGAGCAGTACTTC.

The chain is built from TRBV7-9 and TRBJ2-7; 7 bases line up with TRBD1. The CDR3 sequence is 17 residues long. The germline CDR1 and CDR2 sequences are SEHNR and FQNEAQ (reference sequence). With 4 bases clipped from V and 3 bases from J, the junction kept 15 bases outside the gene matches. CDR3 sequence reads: CASSSLTGLVAVYEQYF. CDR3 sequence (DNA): TGTGCCAGCAGCTCATTGACAGGGTTAGTGGCCGTCTACGAGCAGTACTTC.

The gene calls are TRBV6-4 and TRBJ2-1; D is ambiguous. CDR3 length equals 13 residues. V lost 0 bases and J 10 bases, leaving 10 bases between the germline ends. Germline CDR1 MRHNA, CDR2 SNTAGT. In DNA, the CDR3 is TGTGCCAGCAGTGACTCCTTAGGCTACGAGCAGTTCTTC. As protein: CASSDSLGYEQFF.

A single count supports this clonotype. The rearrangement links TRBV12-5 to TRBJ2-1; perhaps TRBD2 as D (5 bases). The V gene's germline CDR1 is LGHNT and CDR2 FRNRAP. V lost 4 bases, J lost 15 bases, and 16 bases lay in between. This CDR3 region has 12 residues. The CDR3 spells CASGSQTGLMFF. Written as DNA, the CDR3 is TGTGCTAGTGGTTCGCAGACCGGACTTATGTTCTTC.

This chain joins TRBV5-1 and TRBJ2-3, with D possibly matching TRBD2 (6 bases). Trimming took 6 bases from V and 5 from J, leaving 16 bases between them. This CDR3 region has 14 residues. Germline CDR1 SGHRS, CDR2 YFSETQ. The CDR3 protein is CASTQDTEGDTQYF. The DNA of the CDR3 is TGCGCCAGCACTCAGGACACGGAGGGAGATACGCAGTATTTT.

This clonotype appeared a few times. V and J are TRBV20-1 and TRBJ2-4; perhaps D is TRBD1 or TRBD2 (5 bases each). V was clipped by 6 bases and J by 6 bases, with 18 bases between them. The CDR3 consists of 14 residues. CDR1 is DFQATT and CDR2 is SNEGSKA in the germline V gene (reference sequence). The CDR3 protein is CSAGSGARGNIQYF. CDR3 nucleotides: TGCAGTGCCGGCTCCGGGGCTCGAGGAAACATTCAGTACTTC.

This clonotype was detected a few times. The CDR3 DNA reads as TGCAGCGTCGAATTGGAGGCCCCACATCATACGCAGTATTTT. Encoded protein: CSVELEAPHHTQYF. J is TRBJ2-3 and V is TRBV29-1; the D gene is possibly TRBD2 (5 bases). The germline CDR1 and CDR2 sequences are SQVTM and ANQGSEA. The CDR3 spans 14 residues. V was cut by 6 bases and J by 7 bases, with 20 bases left in between.

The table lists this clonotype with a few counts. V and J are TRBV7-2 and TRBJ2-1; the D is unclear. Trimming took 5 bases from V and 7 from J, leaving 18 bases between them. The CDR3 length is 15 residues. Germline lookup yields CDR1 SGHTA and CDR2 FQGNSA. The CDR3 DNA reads TGTGCCAGCAGCCGGACCGCTTCCATGGGTAATGAGCAGTTCTTC. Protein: CASSRTASMGNEQFF.